What follows are 5 T cell receptor beta chains derived from one specimen sequenced in a study of OX40 agonist ivuxolimab in advanced cancers. The table came from immunoSEQ multiplex PCR; TCRdb's copy has only in-frame clones and leaves some out. The sample includes 99,000 or so clones, 91% of them seen just once. Sequenced here: CD4+ or CD8+ T cells sorted from blood, sampled in a trial of the OX40 agonist ivuxolimab. The receptors were gathered from an adult with an advanced solid tumor such as melanoma, head and neck, liver or kidney cancer.

The CDR3 reads CASSPPSRKETQYF. In DNA, the CDR3 is TGTGCCAGCTCACCACCTTCCAGAAAAGAGACCCAGTACTTC. The V and J genes are TRBV18 and TRBJ2-5, with unresolved D. Per germline, CDR1 KGHSH and CDR2 LQKENI. The V gene lost 0 bases and the J gene lost 3 bases, with 8 bases spanning the gap. This CDR3 is 14 amino acids long.

The J gene is TRBJ1-5, the V gene TRBV6-1; D remains unclear. Between the trimmed V and J ends, which lost 4 bases and 0 bases, there was a span of 7 bases. The CDR3 is 14 residues long. Germline lookup yields CDR1 MNHNS and CDR2 SASEGT. CDR3 loop: CASSVQFSNQPQHF. The CDR3 bases are TGTGCCAGCAGTGTACAATTTAGCAATCAGCCCCAGCATTTT.

In this sample, this clone turned up once. The chain joins TRBV14 to TRBJ2-1; TRBD2 matches 8 bases. Germline V gene lookup returns CDR1 SGHDN and CDR2 FVKESK. V dropped 0 bases and J dropped 0; count of bases not matched to a gene: 7. The CDR3 spans 18 residues. Written as DNA, the CDR3 is TGTGCCAGCAGCCAAGATCTCGCTAGCGGGCGCTCCTACAATGAGCAGTTCTTC. This gives the protein CASSQDLASGRSYNEQFF.

This clone appeared a single time. The genes are TRBV6-5 and TRBJ2-5; D gene ambiguous. Per germline, CDR1 MNHEY and CDR2 SVGAGI. V lost 4 bases and J lost 3, with 6 bases in between. This CDR3 has 12 amino acids. The CDR3 sequence: CASSSLKETQYF. The CDR3 DNA is TGTGCCAGCAGTTCCCTCAAAGAGACCCAGTACTTC.

The chain has TRBV23-1 and TRBJ2-7, with 8 bases fitting TRBD2. TRBV23-1 qualifies as an ORF whose function is uncertain. The CDR3 consists of 20 residues. The V segment lost 6 bases and the J segment 6 bases; nucleotides outside the gene matches: 28. Written as DNA, the CDR3 is TGCGCCAGCAGGAGGCCCCTCAGGGATGGTAGCGGGAATCGGTATGTCGAGCAGTACTTC. Protein: CASRRPLRDGSGNRYVEQYF.